The 11 T cell receptor beta chains below were found in one sample sequenced in a study of cytomegalovirus exposure and HLA in healthy donors. The PCR was carried out with 60 Vbeta primers and 13 Jbeta primers. Clones were sequenced by immunoSEQ multiplex PCR, and TCRdb holds only the in-frame ones, with some missing. Recorded for this sample: around 130,000 clones. Sequencing used PBMCs. The receptors were sampled from a woman in her thirties or forties in good health and CMV-seronegative.

This chain uses TRBV28 with TRBJ1-1, with D uncertain. V lost 1 base and J 4 bases, leaving 7 bases between the germline ends. The CDR3 consists of 13 residues. The V gene's germline CDR1 is MDHEN and CDR2 SYDVKM. This chain's CDR3 is CASSLYTGTEAFF. Written as DNA, the CDR3 is TGTGCCAGCAGTTTATACACGGGCACTGAAGCTTTCTTT.

This chain links TRBV5-1 with TRBJ1-1, with D unclear. V lost 0 bases, J lost 4 bases, and 10 bases lay in between. Germline loops: CDR1 SGHRS, CDR2 YFSETQ. The CDR3 is 14 amino acids. The CDR3 bases are TGCGCCAGCAGCTTGGATCGGGGAGGCACTGAAGCTTTCTTT. Translated: CASSLDRGGTEAFF. Full variable domain (missing parts from reference TRBV5-1 and TRBJ1-1): KAGVTQTPRYLIKTRGQQVTLSCSPISGHRSVSWYQQTPGQGLQFLFEYFSETQRNKGNFPGRFSGRQFSNSRSEMNVSTLELGDSALYLCASSLDRGGTEAFFGQGTRLTVV.

The chain links TRBV7-2 to TRBJ2-1; 15 bases line up with TRBD2. The CDR3 runs 16 residues. V shed 5 bases and J 12 bases; nucleotides not matched to a gene: 11. Germline-derived CDR1 and CDR2 are SGHTA and FQGNSA. CDR3 sequence: CASSREGLAGGTTQFF. As DNA, the CDR3 is TGTGCCAGCAGCCGAGAAGGACTAGCGGGGGGGACGACGCAGTTCTTC. Full variable domain (outside the CDR3, taken from reference TRBV7-2 and TRBJ2-1): GAGVSQSPSNKVTEKGKDVELRCDPISGHTALYWYRQSLGQGLEFLIYFQGNSAPDKSGLPSDRFSAERTGGSVSTLTIQRTQQEDSAVYLCASSREGLAGGTTQFFGPGTRLTVL.

The chain uses TRBV19 and TRBJ1-3; the match to TRBD1 covers 7 bases. Trimming removed 4 bases from V and 1 base from J; junction bases left unmatched: 1. This CDR3 has 14 amino acids. Per germline, CDR1 LNHDA and CDR2 SQIVND (reference sequence). This CDR3 is CASSTGGSGNTIYF. The CDR3 nucleotides are TGTGCCAGTAGTACAGGGGGGTCTGGAAACACCATATATTTT.

V and J are TRBV6-1 and TRBJ1-2; TRBD1 aligns across 7 bases. Germline-derived CDR1 and CDR2 are MNHNS and SASEGT. This CDR3 is built from 16 residues. The V segment lost 4 bases and the J segment 3 bases; nucleotides outside the gene matches: 11. CDR3: CASSGDPTGYDYGYTF. The CDR3 DNA sequence: TGTGCCAGCAGTGGCGACCCGACAGGGTATGACTATGGCTACACCTTC.

This chain links TRBV28 with TRBJ1-6, with 9 positions matching TRBD1. The junction had 6 bases not matched to a gene; V was cut back by 5 bases and J by 7 bases. The CDR3 has 15 residues. The germline CDR1 and CDR2 sequences are MDHEN and SYDVKM. The CDR3 nucleotides are TGTGCCAGCAGTCTACCCGGGACAGGGAATTCACCCCTCCACTTT. Residues: CASSLPGTGNSPLHF.

This rearrangement joins TRBV6-1 to TRBJ1-1, with a possible D match to TRBD1 (6 bases). The V gene's germline CDR1 is MNHNS and CDR2 SASEGT. The CDR3 consists of 13 residues. Trimming took 8 bases from V and 0 from J, leaving 10 bases between them. The DNA for the CDR3 is TGTGCCAGCCGGGGGGCCCTGAACACTGAAGCTTTCTTT. Translating it yields CASRGALNTEAFF.

The CDR3, as DNA: TGCGCCAGCAGCCAAGAATATACAGGGGGGACCGGGGAGCTGTTTTTT. Translated, it gives CASSQEYTGGTGELFF. The rearrangement uses TRBV4-3 and TRBJ2-2; 8 bases fit TRBD1. Germline trimming cut 0 bases from V and 5 bases from J; bases unmatched to any gene: 5. Germline CDR1 is LGHNA and CDR2 is YSLEER. The CDR3 length is 16 residues.

J is TRBJ2-2 and V is TRBV5-1; 7 positions agree with TRBD1. The CDR3 loop spans 15 amino acids. J lost 1 base, V lost 2 bases, and 2 bases had no gene match. CDR1 SGHRS and CDR2 YFSETQ come from the germline V gene. The CDR3 DNA reads as TGCGCCAGCAGCTTAAGACAGGGGAACACCGGGGAGCTGTTTTTT. This codes for CASSLRQGNTGELFF.

The chain joins TRBV6-1 to TRBJ1-5; D might be TRBD1 (5 bases). With 6 bases removed from V and 9 bases from J, the gap between germline ends came to 12 bases. Germline V CDR1 and CDR2: MNHNS, SASEGT. This CDR3 spans 12 amino acids. CDR3 DNA sequence: TGTGCCAGCAGCGGCAGGGTCGGGCCCCAGCATTTT. Translated: CASSGRVGPQHF.

The V and J genes are TRBV9 and TRBJ1-2; 7 nucleotides match TRBD1. The CDR3 is 15 residues long. Germline values: CDR1 SGDLS, CDR2 YYNGEE. Trimming at V came to 4 bases and at J to 5 bases, leaving 11 bases not matched to a gene. The CDR3 DNA reads TGTGCCAGCAGCCTCCGAGAGGGGGCGGAATATGGCTACACCTTC. Residues: CASSLREGAEYGYTF.